This T cell receptor beta chain stems from a study of blood T cell repertoires in COVID-19. Study-level background: Samples came from the United States, Italy and Spain, spanning acute and convalescent COVID-19. T cells, B-cell-depleted T cells, or PBMCs provided the cDNA or gDNA that served as material.

This clone occurred a few times. The authors' processing: For nucleated cells, counts were estimated from reference gene primer amplification. Here immunoSEQ multiplex PCR was the method, and the copy in TCRdb shows in-frame clones only, minus some. That table furnishes V, J and clone size, whereas the DNA furnished D and trimming. The sample shows some 300,000 clones, around nine tenths of them seen only once. With 4 bases removed from V and 1 base from J, the gap between germline ends came to 10 bases. Germline V gene lookup returns CDR1 LGHDT and CDR2 YNNKEL (reference sequence). There are 14 residues in the CDR3. In the 2 weeks before study entry, exposed participants met a COVID-19 case, which was PCR-confirmed or clinician-diagnosed.

The TCR originated in a woman aged 45-60 years who had been exposed to COVID-19. Sample: PBMCs or T cells enriched from blood (not recorded which). The chain combines TRBV3-1 (or the pseudogene TRBV3-2) with TRBJ1-1, with TRBD1 as a possible D gene (6 bases). CDR3 region: CASSLRDKNTEAFF. Here the CDR3 DNA reads TGTGCCAGCAGCCTCCGGGACAAGAACACTGAAGCTTTCTTT.